One and the same sample provided the 17 T cell receptor beta chains below, sequenced in a study of beta chain features in type 1 diabetes. The study reverse transcribed the entire isolated RNA, so it sequenced expressed TCRB transcripts. Assay: immunoSEQ multiplex PCR; the TCRdb copy retains only in-frame clones and omits some. Of under 150,000 clones listed, about 44% are singletons. Material for sequencing was Tregs from blood. The receptors shown here come from a man younger than 35 in good health.

The chain carries TRBV2 and TRBJ2-3; tentatively, D is TRBD2 (7 bases). V was cut by 10 bases and J by 6 bases, with 17 bases left in between. Germline loops: CDR1 SNHLY, CDR2 FYNNEI. The CDR3 loop spans 13 amino acids. This CDR3 is CATLRGGGDTQYF. In DNA form, the CDR3 reads TGTGCCACCTTGAGGGGGGGAGGGGATACGCAGTATTTT. Using reference TRBV2 and TRBJ2-3 for the parts outside the CDR3, the full variable domain is EPEVTQTPSHQVTQMGQEVILRCVPISNHLYFYWYRQILGQKVEFLVSFYNNEISEKSEIFDDQFSVERPDGSNFTLKIRSTKLEDSAMYFCATLRGGGDTQYFGPGTRLTVL.

This clone was detected a few times. CDR3 bases: TGTGCCAGCACAACTAACCGGGGATTCACAGATACGCAGTATTTT. Protein product: CASTTNRGFTDTQYF. This chain uses TRBV6-1 with TRBJ2-3, with D possibly TRBD2 on 5 matching bases. Trimming took 7 bases from V and 2 from J, leaving 16 bases between them. Per germline, CDR1 MNHNS and CDR2 SASEGT. The CDR3 totals 15 residues.

This chain connects TRBV27 to TRBJ1-5, with 10 positions matching TRBD1. The CDR3 is 16 amino acids. J was trimmed by 6 bases and V by 3 bases; bases with no gene match: 8. CDR1 is MNHEY, CDR2 SMNVEV, per germline (reference sequence). The CDR3 is CASSFRGQGVGQPQHF. DNA of the CDR3: TGTGCCAGCAGTTTTCGCGGACAGGGGGTCGGTCAGCCCCAGCATTTT.

This chain connects TRBV30 to TRBJ2-5, with TRBD1 matching 9 bases. Germline V lookup: CDR1 GTSNPN, CDR2 SVGIG (reference sequence). V lost 2 bases to trimming and J lost 5 bases; unmatched junction nucleotides: 3. The CDR3 length is 13 residues. The chain's CDR3 is CAWSYGQGETQYF. Written as DNA, the CDR3 is TGTGCCTGGAGTTACGGACAGGGGGAGACCCAGTACTTC. Using reference TRBV30 and TRBJ2-5 for the parts outside the CDR3, the full variable domain is SQTIHQWPATLVQPVGSPLSLECTVEGTSNPNLYWYRQAAGRGLQLLFYSVGIGQISSEVPQNLSASRPQDRQFILSSKKLLLSDSGFYLCAWSYGQGETQYFGPGTRLLVL.

The V gene is TRBV29-1, the J gene TRBJ2-3; TRBD1 is a possible D gene (6 bases). V was shortened by 6 bases and J by 4 bases, with 11 bases between the two germline ends. The CDR3 is made up of 12 amino acids. Per the germline V gene, CDR1 is SQVTM and CDR2 is ANQGSEA. Written as DNA, the CDR3 is TGCAGCGTCCAGTGGGGGCCAGATACGCAGTATTTT. Its protein product is CSVQWGPDTQYF.

This clone was counted a few times. The chain links TRBV7-3 to TRBJ1-1, with 8 bases matching TRBD1. V shed 3 bases and J 8 bases; nucleotides not matched to a gene: 11. The CDR3 consists of 15 residues. Per germline, CDR1 SGHTA and CDR2 FQGTGA. In DNA form, the CDR3 reads TGTGCCAGCAGCTTTCCAGGGGGCCCTGAACGGGAAGCTTTCTTT. The encoded protein is CASSFPGGPEREAFF.

The V gene is TRBV15, the J gene TRBJ2-7, with a tentative D call TRBD2 (5 bases). V was clipped by 0 bases and J by 5 bases, with 14 bases between them. CDR1 LNHNV and CDR2 YYDKDF come from the germline V gene (reference sequence). The CDR3 is 15 amino acids. This chain's CDR3 is CATSRDLGEGNEQYF. The DNA for the CDR3 is TGTGCCACCAGCAGAGATTTGGGAGAGGGAAACGAGCAGTACTTC.

This sequence joins TRBV5-6 and TRBJ2-5, with D uncertain. The CDR3 has 14 amino acids. V lost 4 bases, J lost 0 bases, and 10 bases lay in between. Per the germline V gene, CDR1 is SGHDT and CDR2 is YYEEEE. CDR3 amino acids: CASSRESYQETQYF. The CDR3 region has the DNA TGTGCCAGCAGCAGAGAATCGTACCAAGAGACCCAGTACTTC.

This clone was seen only once. V gene TRBV18 combines with J gene TRBJ2-1; D is possibly TRBD1 (5 bases). CDR1 is KGHSH, CDR2 LQKENI, per germline. The CDR3 loop spans 14 amino acids. V lost 4 bases and J 9 bases, leaving 16 bases between the germline ends. For the CDR3, the DNA is TGTGCCAGCTCACGGATAACAGGTGACCCTGAGCAGTTCTTC. It is translated as CASSRITGDPEQFF.

With respect to this clone: Different DNA sequences within this sample yield the same CDR3. V is TRBV7-2 and J is TRBJ2-7, with D possibly being TRBD2 (5 bases). V dropped 2 bases and J dropped 4 bases, with 9 bases sitting between them. Germline loops: CDR1 SGHTA, CDR2 FQGNSA. CDR3 size: 13 residues. The CDR3 spells CASSLYRGYEQYF. The CDR3 region has the DNA TGTGCCAGCAGCTTATATCGGGGATACGAGCAGTACTTC.

The rearrangement uses TRBV7-2 and TRBJ1-5, with D perhaps matching TRBD1 (5 bases). There are 15 residues in the CDR3. Per germline, CDR1 SGHTA and CDR2 FQGNSA. The germline V and J ends were trimmed by 1 base and 0 bases, with 7 bases remaining between them. CDR3 coding DNA: TGTGCCAGCAGCTTAGTCCAGGGTAGCAATCAGCCCCAGCATTTT. Translation gives CASSLVQGSNQPQHF.

The chain joins TRBV4-2 to TRBJ2-5; 10 nucleotides match TRBD1. The CDR3 covers 14 residues. Germline values: CDR1 LGHNA, CDR2 YNFKEQ. The junction had 3 bases not matched to a gene; V was cut back by 3 bases and J by 5 bases. CDR3 sequence reads: CASSHPDRGETQYF. The CDR3 DNA sequence: TGTGCCAGCAGCCACCCGGACAGGGGGGAGACCCAGTACTTC.

In this sample, this clone turned up a few times. The chain combines TRBV29-1 with TRBJ2-5; D perhaps matches TRBD1 (6 bases). The V gene lost 4 bases and the J gene lost 2 bases, with 11 bases spanning the gap. Germline lookup yields CDR1 SQVTM and CDR2 ANQGSEA. This CDR3 region has 13 residues. The CDR3 loop reads CSVGWTVQETQYF. The DNA for the CDR3 is TGCAGCGTTGGATGGACAGTTCAAGAGACCCAGTACTTC.

This clone was seen a handful of times. The chain has TRBV28 and TRBJ2-3; D is unclear. The CDR3 contains 12 residues. CDR1 and CDR2 from the germline V gene are MDHEN and SYDVKM. With 4 bases removed from V and 9 bases from J, the gap between germline ends came to 11 bases. Here the CDR3 reads CASSSPLGTQYF. CDR3 in DNA: TGTGCCAGCAGTTCACCCTTGGGCACGCAGTATTTT.

The chain has TRBV18 and TRBJ2-7, with 7 bases lining up with TRBD1. The V segment lost 3 bases and the J segment 5 bases; nucleotides outside the gene matches: 13. CDR1 is KGHSH, CDR2 LQKENI, per germline. This CDR3 is 16 amino acids long. The CDR3 DNA reads TGTGCCAGCTCACCTTCTGGACAGGTGGGATGGAACGAGCAGTACTTC. It codes for CASSPSGQVGWNEQYF.

The chain is built from TRBV6-7 and TRBJ1-2, with D unresolved. TRBV6-7 counts as an open reading frame of uncertain function. V lost 4 bases and J 2 bases, leaving 17 bases between the germline ends. The CDR3 is made up of 16 amino acids. In nucleotides, the CDR3 is TGTGCCAGCAGTTCGCTTCAGGAACTGCAAAACTATGGCTACACCTTC. It is translated as CASSSLQELQNYGYTF.

This clone appeared a few times. CDR3 in DNA: TGTGCCAGCAGCCCAATGGCCTGGAGACAAGAGACCCAGTACTTC. Translated, it gives CASSPMAWRQETQYF. The gene calls are TRBV7-8 and TRBJ2-5; D remains unclear. V was clipped by 5 bases and J by 2 bases, with 15 bases between them. CDR1 and CDR2 from the germline V gene are SGHVS and FQNEAQ. The CDR3 covers 15 residues. Together with reference TRBV7-8 and TRBJ2-5, the CDR3 gives the full variable domain: GAGVSQSPRYKVAKRGQDVALRCDPISGHVSLFWYQQALGQGPEFLTYFQNEAQLDKSGLPSDRFFAERPEGSVSTLKIQRTQQEDSAVYLCASSPMAWRQETQYFGPGTRLLVL.